The T cell receptor beta chain described here comes from a study of cytomegalovirus exposure and HLA in healthy donors. General observations from the study: Later analysis demonstrated an association between a missense DCLRE1C variant and TCR beta V- and J-gene trimming. For most TCR beta V segments, an earlier analysis put the productive rate at about 87% or about 30% of the time.

PCR involved 60 Vbeta and 13 Jbeta primers. The data were produced by immunoSEQ multiplex PCR, yet TCRdb's version contains in-frame clones alone and is incomplete. Of more than 150,000 clones listed, over 70% are singletons. Germline loops: CDR1 MGHDK, CDR2 SYGVNS. J was trimmed by 2 bases and V by 4 bases; bases with no gene match: 5. The CDR3 runs 16 residues. Comments on this clone: The antigen is not known.

The specimen was PBMCs. The chain carries TRBV25-1 and TRBJ2-5; TRBD2 matches at 12 bases. The TCR sequence derives from a woman aged 25 to 39 in good health and CMV-seronegative. CDR3 amino acids: CASSGGTSGRQETQYF. The DNA of the CDR3 is TGTGCCAGCAGTGGAGGGACTAGCGGGCGGCAAGAGACCCAGTACTTC.